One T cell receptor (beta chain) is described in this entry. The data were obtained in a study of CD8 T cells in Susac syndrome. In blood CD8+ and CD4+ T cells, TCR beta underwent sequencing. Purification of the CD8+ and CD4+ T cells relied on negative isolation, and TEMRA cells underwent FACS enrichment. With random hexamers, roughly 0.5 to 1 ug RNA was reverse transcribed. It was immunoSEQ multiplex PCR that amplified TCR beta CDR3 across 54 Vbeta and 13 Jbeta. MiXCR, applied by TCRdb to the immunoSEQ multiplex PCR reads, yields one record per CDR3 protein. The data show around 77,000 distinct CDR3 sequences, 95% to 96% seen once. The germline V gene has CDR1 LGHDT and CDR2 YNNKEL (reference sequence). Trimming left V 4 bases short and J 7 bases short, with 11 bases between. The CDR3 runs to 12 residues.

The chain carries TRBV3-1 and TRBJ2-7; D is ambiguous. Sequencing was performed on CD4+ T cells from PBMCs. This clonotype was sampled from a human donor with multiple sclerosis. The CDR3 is CASSLTIREQYF. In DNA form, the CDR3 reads TGTGCCAGCAGCCTCACCATAAGGGAGCAGTACTTC.